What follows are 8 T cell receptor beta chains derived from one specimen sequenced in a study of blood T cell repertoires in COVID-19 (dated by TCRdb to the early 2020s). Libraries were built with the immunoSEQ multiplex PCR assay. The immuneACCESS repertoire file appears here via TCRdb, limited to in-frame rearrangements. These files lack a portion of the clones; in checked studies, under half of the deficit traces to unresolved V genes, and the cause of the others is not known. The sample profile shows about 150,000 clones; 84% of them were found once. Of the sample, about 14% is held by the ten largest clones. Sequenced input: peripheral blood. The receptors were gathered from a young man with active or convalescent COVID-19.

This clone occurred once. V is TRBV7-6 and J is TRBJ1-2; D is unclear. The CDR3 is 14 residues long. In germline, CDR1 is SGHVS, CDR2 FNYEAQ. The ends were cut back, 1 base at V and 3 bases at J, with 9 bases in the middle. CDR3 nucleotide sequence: TGTGCCAGCAGCTTAGGTGGAGGGTACTATGGCTACACCTTC. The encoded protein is CASSLGGGYYGYTF.

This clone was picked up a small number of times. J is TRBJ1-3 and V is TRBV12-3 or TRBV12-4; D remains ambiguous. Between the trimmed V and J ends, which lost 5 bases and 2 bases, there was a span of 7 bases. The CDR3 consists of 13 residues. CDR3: CASSTGTGNTIYF. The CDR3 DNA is TGTGCCAGCAGTACGGGGACTGGAAACACCATATATTTT.

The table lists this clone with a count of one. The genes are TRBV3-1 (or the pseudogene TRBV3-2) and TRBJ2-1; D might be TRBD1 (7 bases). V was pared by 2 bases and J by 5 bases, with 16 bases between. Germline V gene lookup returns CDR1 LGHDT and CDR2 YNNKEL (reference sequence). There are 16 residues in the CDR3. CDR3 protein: CASSQPTGAGNNEQFF. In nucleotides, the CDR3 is TGTGCCAGCAGCCAACCCACAGGGGCGGGGAACAATGAGCAGTTCTTC.

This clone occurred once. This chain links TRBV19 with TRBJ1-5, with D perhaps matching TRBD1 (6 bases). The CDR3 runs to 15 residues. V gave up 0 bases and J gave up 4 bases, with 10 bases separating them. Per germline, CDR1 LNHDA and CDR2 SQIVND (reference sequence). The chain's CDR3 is CASSIEDRRNQPQHF. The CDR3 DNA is TGTGCCAGTAGTATAGAGGACAGAAGAAATCAGCCCCAGCATTTT.

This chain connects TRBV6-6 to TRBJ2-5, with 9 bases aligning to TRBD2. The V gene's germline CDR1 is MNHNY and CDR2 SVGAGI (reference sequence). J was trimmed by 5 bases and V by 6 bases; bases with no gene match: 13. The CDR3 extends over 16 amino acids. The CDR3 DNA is TGTGCCAGCAGCCTCGTTGCGGGGGGGCGTCAGGAGACCCAGTACTTC. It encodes CASSLVAGGRQETQYF.

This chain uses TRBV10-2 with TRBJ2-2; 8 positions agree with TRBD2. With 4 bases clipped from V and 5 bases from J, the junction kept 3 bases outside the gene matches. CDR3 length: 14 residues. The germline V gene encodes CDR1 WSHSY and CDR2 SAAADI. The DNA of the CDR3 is TGCGCCAGCAGTGCAGCGGGAGTTACCGGGGAGCTGTTTTTT. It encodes CASSAAGVTGELFF.

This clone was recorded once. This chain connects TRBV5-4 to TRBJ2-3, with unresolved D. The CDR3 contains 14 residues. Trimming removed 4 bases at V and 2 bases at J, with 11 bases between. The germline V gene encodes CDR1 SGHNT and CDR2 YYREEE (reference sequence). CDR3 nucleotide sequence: TGTGCCAGCAGCAAGGTGGGCCTCACAGATACGCAGTATTTT. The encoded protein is CASSKVGLTDTQYF.

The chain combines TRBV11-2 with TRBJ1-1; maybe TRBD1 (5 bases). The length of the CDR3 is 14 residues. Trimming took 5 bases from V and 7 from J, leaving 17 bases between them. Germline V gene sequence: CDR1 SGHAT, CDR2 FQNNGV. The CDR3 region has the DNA TGTGCCAGCAGCCCTCCGGGACTATGGAGTGAAGCTTTCTTT. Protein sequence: CASSPPGLWSEAFF.